The clone carrying this T cell receptor (beta chain) turned up a few times. What it binds is not known. The data originate from a study of beta chain features in type 1 diabetes. Findings and limits, study-wide: In every one of the four CD4+ subsets, TCRB CDR3s were moderately but significantly shorter in Type 1 diabetes patients. The similarity of naive, central memory and Treg TCRB repertoires appeared greater among patients than among healthy donors.

The germline V gene has CDR1 SGHRS and CDR2 YFSETQ. This CDR3 is built from 17 residues. Trimming removed 4 bases from V and 0 bases from J; junction bases left unmatched: 7. The study reverse transcribed the entire isolated RNA, so it sequenced expressed TCRB transcripts. Profiled with immunoSEQ multiplex PCR; TCRdb holds only in-frame clones, not every one. The sample contains some 180,000 clones, about 13% of which appear only once. The chain couples TRBV5-1 to TRBJ2-6, with TRBD1 matching over 7 bases. The sequence came from a woman aged 18-29 years in good health. Sequencing was done on a sample of central memory CD4+ T cells from blood. This chain's CDR3 is CASSGTVTGSGANVLTF. CDR3 nucleotide sequence: TGCGCCAGCAGCGGGACAGTTACTGGCTCTGGGGCCAACGTCCTGACTTTC.